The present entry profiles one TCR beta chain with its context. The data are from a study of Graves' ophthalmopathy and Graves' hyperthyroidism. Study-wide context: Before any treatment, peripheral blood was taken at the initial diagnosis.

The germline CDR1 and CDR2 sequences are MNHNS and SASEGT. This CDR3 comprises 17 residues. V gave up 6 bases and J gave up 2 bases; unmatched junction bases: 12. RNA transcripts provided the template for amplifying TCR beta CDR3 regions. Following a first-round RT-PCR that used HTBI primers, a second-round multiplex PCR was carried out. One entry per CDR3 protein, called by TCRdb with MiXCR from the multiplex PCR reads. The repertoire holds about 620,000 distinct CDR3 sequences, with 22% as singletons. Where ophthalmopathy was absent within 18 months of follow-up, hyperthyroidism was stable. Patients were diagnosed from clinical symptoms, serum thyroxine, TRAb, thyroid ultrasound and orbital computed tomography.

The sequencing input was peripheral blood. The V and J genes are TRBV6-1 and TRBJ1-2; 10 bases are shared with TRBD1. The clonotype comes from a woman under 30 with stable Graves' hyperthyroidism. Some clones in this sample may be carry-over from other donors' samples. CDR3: CASRAATDRGQNYGYTF. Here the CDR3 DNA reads TGTGCCAGCAGAGCAGCTACCGACAGGGGGCAAAACTATGGCTACACCTTC.